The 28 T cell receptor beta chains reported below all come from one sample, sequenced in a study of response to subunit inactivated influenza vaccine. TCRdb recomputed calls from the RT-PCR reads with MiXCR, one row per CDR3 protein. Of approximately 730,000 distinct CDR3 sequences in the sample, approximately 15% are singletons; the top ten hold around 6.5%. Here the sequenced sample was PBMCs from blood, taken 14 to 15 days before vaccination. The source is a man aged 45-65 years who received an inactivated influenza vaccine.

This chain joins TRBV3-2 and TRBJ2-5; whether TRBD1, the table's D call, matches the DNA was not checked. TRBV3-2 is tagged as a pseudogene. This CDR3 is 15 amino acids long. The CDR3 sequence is CASTHRQGRMETQYF. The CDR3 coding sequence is TGTGCCAGCACCCATCGACAGGGGAGGATGGAGACCCAGTACTTC.

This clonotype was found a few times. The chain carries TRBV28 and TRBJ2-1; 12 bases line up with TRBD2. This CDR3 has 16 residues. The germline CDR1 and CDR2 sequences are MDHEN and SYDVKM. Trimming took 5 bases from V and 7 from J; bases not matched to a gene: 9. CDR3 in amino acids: CASSKAGTSGFNEQFF. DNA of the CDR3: TGTGCCAGCAGTAAGGCCGGGACTAGCGGGTTTAATGAGCAGTTCTTC.

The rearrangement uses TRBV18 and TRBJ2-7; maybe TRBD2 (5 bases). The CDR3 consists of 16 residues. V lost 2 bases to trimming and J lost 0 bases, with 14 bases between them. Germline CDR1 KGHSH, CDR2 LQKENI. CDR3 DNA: TGTGCCAGCTCACCAGGGTTGGCCAGCGGCTCCTACGAGCAGTACTTC. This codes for CASSPGLASGSYEQYF.

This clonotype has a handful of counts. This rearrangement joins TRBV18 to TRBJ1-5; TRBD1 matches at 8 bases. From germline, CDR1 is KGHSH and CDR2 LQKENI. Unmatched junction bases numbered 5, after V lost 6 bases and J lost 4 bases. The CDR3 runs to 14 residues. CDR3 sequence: CASSSTGANQPQHF. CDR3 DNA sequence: TGTGCCAGCTCTTCGACAGGGGCTAATCAGCCCCAGCATTTT.

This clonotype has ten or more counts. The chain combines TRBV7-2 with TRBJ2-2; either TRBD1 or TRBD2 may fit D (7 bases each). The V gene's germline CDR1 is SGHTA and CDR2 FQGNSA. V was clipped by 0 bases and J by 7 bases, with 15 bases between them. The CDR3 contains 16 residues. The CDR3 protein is CASSLAPQGRDGELFF. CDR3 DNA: TGTGCCAGCAGCTTAGCGCCACAGGGGAGGGACGGGGAGCTGTTTTTT.

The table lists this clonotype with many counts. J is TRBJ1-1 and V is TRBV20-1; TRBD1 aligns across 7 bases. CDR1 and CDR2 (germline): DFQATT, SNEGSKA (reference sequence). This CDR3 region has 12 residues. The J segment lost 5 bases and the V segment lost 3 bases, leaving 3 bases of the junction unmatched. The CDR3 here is CSASSRGTEAFF. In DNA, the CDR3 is TGCAGTGCTAGTTCCAGGGGGACTGAAGCTTTCTTT.

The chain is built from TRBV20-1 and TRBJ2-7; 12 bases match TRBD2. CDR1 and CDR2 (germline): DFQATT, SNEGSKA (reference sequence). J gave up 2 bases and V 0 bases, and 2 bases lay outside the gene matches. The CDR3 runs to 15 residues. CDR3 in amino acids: CSARDLAGGPYEQYF. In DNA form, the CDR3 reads TGCAGTGCTAGAGATCTAGCGGGAGGGCCCTACGAGCAGTACTTC.

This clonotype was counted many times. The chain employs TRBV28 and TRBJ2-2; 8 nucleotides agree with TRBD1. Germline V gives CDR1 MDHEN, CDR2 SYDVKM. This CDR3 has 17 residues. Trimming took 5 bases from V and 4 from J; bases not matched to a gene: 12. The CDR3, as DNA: TGTGCCAGCAGTGGGTTAGCCAGGGGGCATAGCACCGGGGAGCTGTTTTTT. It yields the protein CASSGLARGHSTGELFF.

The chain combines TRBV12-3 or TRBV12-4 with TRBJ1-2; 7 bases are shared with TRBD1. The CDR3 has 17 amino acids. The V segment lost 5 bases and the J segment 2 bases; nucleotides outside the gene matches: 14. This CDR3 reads CASSAAETGMANYGYTF. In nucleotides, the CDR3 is TGTGCCAGCAGTGCCGCGGAGACAGGGATGGCCAACTATGGCTACACCTTC.

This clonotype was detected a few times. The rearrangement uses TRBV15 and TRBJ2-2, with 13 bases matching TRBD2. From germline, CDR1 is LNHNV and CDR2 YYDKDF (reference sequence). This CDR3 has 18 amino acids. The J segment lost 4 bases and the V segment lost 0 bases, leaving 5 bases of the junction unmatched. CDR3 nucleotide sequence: TGTGCCACCAGCAGAGATGGACTAGCGGGAGTGAGCACCGGGGAGCTGTTTTTT. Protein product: CATSRDGLAGVSTGELFF.

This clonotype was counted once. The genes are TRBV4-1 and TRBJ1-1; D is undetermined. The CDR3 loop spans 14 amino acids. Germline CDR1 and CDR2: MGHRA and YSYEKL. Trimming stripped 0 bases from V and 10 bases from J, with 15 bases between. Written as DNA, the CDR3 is TGCGCCAGCAGCCAAGACGTTCGGGCGAATGTAGCTTTCTTT. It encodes CASSQDVRANVAFF.

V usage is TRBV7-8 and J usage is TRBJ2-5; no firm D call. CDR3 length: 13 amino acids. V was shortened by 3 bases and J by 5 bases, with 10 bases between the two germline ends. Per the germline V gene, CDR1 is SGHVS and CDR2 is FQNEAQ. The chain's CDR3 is CASSFNGRETQYF. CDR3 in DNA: TGTGCCAGCAGCTTTAATGGGCGGGAGACCCAGTACTTC.

CDR3 in DNA: TGCAGTGCGACTAGCCTGGCCAAGCAGTACTTC. It encodes CSATSLAKQYF. The chain uses TRBV20-1 and TRBJ2-7; 7 nucleotides align to TRBD2. Trimming removed 6 bases from V and 8 bases from J; junction bases left unmatched: 7. The germline V gene has CDR1 DFQATT and CDR2 SNEGSKA (reference sequence). This CDR3 has 11 residues.

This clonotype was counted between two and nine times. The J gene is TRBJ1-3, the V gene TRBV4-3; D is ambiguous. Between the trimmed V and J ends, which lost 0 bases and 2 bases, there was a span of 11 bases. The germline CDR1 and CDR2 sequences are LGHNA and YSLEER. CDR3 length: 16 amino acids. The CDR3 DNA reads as TGCGCCAGCAGCCAAGATAGTGGAGGGACTGGAAACACCATATATTTT. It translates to CASSQDSGGTGNTIYF.

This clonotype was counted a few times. Here the CDR3 reads CASSLNQYEQYF. The CDR3 region has the DNA TGTGCCAGCAGCTTAAACCAGTACGAGCAGTACTTC. The genes are TRBV7-2 and TRBJ2-7; D is undetermined. Germline lookup yields CDR1 SGHTA and CDR2 FQGNSA. Trimming took off 2 bases at V and 4 bases at J, with 6 bases between the two ends. CDR3 size: 12 residues.

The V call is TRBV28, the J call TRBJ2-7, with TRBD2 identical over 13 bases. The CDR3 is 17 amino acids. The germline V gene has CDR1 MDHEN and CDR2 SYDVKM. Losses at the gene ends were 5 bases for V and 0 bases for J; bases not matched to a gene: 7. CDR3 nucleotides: TGTGCCAGCAGTGATTCGGGACTAGCGGGACGCTCCTACGAGCAGTACTTC. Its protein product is CASSDSGLAGRSYEQYF.

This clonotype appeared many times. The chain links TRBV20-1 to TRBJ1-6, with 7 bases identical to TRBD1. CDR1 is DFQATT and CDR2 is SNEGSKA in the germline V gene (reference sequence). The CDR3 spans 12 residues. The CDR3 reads CGTVSYNSPLHF. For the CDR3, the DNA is TGCGGGACAGTCAGCTATAATTCACCCCTCCACTTT.

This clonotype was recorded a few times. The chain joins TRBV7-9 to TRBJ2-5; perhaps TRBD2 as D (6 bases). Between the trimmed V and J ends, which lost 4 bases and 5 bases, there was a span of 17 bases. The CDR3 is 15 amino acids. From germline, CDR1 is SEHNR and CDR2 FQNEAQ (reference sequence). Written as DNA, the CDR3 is TGTGCCAGCAGCTCCTACTTACGGGAGAGGGAGACCCAGTACTTC. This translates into CASSSYLRERETQYF.

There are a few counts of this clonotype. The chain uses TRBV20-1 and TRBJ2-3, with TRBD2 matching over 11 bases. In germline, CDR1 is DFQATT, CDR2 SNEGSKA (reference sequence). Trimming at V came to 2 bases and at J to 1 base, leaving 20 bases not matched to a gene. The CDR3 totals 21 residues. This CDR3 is CSARWLGRLAGLRTGTDTQYF. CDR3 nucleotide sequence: TGCAGTGCTAGATGGTTGGGGAGACTAGCGGGATTGAGAACAGGCACAGATACGCAGTATTTT.

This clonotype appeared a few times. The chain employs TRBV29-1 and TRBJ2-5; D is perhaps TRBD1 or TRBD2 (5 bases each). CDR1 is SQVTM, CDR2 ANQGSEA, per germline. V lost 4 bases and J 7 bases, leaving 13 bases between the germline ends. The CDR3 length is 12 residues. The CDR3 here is CSVVRDQGTQYF. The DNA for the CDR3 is TGCAGCGTTGTTCGGGACCAGGGGACCCAGTACTTC.

This chain's CDR3 is CSGRGTDSSFSSYNEQFF. The DNA of the CDR3 is TGCAGCGGCCGGGGGACTGACTCCTCTTTTAGCTCCTACAATGAGCAGTTCTTC. The chain has TRBV29-1 and TRBJ2-1; possible D gene TRBD2, 6 bases. Trimming removed 7 bases from V and 0 bases from J, with 25 bases in between. Germline V CDR1 and CDR2: SQVTM, ANQGSEA. This CDR3 contains 18 residues.

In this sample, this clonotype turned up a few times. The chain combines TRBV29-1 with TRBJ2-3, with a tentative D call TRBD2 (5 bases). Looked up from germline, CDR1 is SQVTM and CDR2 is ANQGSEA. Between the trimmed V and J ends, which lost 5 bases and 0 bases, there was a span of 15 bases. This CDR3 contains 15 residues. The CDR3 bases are TGCAGCGTTTATGATGTAGCGAGTAGCACAGATACGCAGTATTTT. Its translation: CSVYDVASSTDTQYF.

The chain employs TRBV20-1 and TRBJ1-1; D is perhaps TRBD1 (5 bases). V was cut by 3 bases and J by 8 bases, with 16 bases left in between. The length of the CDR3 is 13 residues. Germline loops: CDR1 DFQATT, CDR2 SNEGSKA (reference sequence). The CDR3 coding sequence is TGCAGTGCTAGTATAGGGGCCATCACCGAAGCTTTCTTT. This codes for CSASIGAITEAFF.

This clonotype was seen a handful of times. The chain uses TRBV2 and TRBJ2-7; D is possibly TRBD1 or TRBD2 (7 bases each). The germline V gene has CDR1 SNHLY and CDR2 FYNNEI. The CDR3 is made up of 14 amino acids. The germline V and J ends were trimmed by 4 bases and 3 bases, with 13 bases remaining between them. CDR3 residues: CASSGVRGGYEQYF. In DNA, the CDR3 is TGTGCCAGCAGTGGGGTCAGGGGGGGCTACGAGCAGTACTTC. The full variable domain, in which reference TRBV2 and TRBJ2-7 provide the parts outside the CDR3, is EPEVTQTPSHQVTQMGQEVILRCVPISNHLYFYWYRQILGQKVEFLVSFYNNEISEKSEIFDDQFSVERPDGSNFTLKIRSTKLEDSAMYFCASSGVRGGYEQYFGPGTRLTVT.

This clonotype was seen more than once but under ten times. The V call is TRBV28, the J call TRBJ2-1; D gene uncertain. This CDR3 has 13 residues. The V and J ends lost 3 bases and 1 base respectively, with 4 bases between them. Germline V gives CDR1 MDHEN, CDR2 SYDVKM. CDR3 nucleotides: TGTGCCAGCAGTTTTGAATCCTACAATGAGCAGTTCTTC. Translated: CASSFESYNEQFF.

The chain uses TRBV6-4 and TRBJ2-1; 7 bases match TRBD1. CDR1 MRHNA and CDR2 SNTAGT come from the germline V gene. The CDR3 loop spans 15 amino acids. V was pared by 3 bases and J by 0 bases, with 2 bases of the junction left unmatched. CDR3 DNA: TGTGCCAGCAGTGAACAGGGGAGCTCCTACAATGAGCAGTTCTTC. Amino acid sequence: CASSEQGSSYNEQFF.

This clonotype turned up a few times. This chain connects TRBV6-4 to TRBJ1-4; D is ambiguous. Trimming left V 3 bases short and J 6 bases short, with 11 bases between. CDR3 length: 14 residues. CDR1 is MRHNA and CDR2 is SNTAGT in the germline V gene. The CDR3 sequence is CASSDMWEHEKLFF. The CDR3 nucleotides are TGTGCCAGCAGTGATATGTGGGAGCATGAAAAACTGTTTTTT.

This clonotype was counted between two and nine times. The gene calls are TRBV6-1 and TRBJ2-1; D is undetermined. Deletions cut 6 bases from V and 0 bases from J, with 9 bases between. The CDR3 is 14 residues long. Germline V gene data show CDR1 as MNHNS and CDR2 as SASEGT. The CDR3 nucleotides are TGTGCCAGCAGCCACCTAGGCTCCTACAATGAGCAGTTCTTC. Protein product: CASSHLGSYNEQFF.